This T cell receptor beta chain was obtained from a study of T cells after yellow fever vaccination (dated by TCRdb to about 2019). For context, the study as a whole: The SMART-Seq v4 Ultra Low Input RNA kit was used to prepare libraries from fractions with low cell numbers. To follow T-cell clones before and after both primary and booster YFV17D yellow fever vaccination, bulk TCR alpha and beta repertoires underwent longitudinal sequencing. The cohort comprised two healthy male donors, one aged 18 to 30 and one aged 30 to 40 years. Blood samples were taken at several timepoints before and after primary and secondary immunization, and bulk PBMC replicates and cell subsets were isolated. Overall study results and their limits: Computational filtering was required because FACS-sorted repertoires could contain abundant contaminating clonotypes from the bulk population. The secondary T-cell response was found to be weaker but faster than the primary response, with a peak reached on day 5 rather than on day 15. A small fraction of clonotypes showed up in both the CD4 and CD8 compartments, probably as a result of convergent recombination. Because the study included only a couple of donors, the extent to which the findings can be generalized is limited. After the booster, most clones that had expanded after primary vaccination were detected again (nearly 98% of CD4 and more than 85% of CD8), suggesting broad maintenance of memory.

This clonotype was observed many times. Its antigen target is currently unknown. No quality values exist for individual bases; no much larger clone is one base distant. Synthesis of TCR cDNA relied on 5'RACE template switching, a step that introduced a universal primer site along with unique molecular identifiers. Priming of cDNA synthesis was performed from both the TCR alpha and TCR beta constant segments. Library amplification used two PCR steps, and the second PCR step added sample barcodes and sequencing adapters. Libraries were sequenced on Illumina HiSeq 2500 (2x100 bp) or NovaSeq (2x150 bp). The paper's data handling went like this. Demultiplexing of reads and collapsing into UMI consensus sequences were performed with MIGEC, and V(D)J alignment was carried out with MiXCR. Vaccine-responding clonotypes were identified with edgeR using replicate PBMC samples, with FDR below 0.01 and a log2 fold change above 5 up to day 15 being required. CD4 or CD8 identity was assigned to each bulk clonotype according to whether the clonotype was present at higher abundance in the sequenced CD4 repertoire or the sequenced CD8 repertoire. The public reads were reprocessed in TCRdb via fastp at Q25 and MiXCR, keeping in-frame beta chains. CDR3 protein sequences are deduplicated, and each keeps its most common genes and DNA. TCRdb, not the original authors, processed these V and J calls. This sample holds about 160,000 distinct CDR3 sequences; 6.5% to 8.5% were observed only once. About 2.5% of the sample is taken by the ten largest.

The intended sense of this specimen's treatment or condition label: live attenuated yellow fever vaccine strain. PBMCs were isolated from peripheral blood using a standard Ficoll-Paque protocol. CD4 and CD8 T-cell fractions were isolated with Dynabeads CD4 and CD8 positive selection kits. TriZol was used to extract RNA from bulk PBMCs, CD4 and CD8 fractions, and dextramer-positive and dextramer-negative fractions. This receptor was taken from a young man who received the YFV17D yellow fever vaccine. Material: CD4+ T cells sorted from PBMCs, obtained around 5 days after the first yellow fever vaccination.

This receptor carries the CDR3 CASSFFRAVFQETQYF. The nucleotide sequence is TGCGCCAGCAGCTTCTTTAGGGCGGTCTTTCAAGAGACCCAGTACTTC. The chain couples TRBV5-1 to TRBJ2-5, with no confident D gene call. The CDR3 has 16 amino acids, counting the end cysteine and phenylalanine. The DNA shown is the 48-base CDR3, in frame from base 1. As encoded in the germline V gene, CDR1 is SGHRS while CDR2 is YFSETQ. V loses 2 bases of germline sequence and J loses 2 bases, and the interval between the two ends is 16 bases.